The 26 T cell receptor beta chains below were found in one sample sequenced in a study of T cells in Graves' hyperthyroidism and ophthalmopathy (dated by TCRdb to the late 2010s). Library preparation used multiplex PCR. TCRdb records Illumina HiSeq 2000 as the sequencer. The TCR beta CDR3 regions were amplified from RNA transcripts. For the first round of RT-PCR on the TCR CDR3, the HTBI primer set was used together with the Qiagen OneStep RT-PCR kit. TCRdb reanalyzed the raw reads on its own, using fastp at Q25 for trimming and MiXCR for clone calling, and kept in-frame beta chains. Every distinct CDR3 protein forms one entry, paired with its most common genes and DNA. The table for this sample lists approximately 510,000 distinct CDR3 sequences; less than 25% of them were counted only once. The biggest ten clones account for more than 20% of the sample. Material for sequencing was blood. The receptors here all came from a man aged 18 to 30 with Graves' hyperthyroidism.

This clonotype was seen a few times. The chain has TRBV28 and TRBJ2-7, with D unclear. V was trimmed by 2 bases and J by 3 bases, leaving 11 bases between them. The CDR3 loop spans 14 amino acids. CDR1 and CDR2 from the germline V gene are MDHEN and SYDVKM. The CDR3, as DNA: TGTGCCAGCAGTTTAGGCCAGGTTCTCTACGAGCAGTACTTC. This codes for CASSLGQVLYEQYF.

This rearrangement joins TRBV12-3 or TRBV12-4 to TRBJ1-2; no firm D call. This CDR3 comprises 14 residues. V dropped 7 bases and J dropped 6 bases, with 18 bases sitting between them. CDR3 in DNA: TGTGCCAGCACAATAAACGGCAGGACCGATGGCTACACCTTC. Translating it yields CASTINGRTDGYTF.

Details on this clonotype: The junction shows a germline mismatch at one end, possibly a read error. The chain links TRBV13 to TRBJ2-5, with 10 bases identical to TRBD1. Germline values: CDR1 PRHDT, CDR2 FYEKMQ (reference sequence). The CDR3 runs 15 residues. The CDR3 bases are TGTGACAGCAGCGGGGACAGGGGCGTGATGGAGACCCAGTACTTC. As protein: CDSSGDRGVMETQYF.

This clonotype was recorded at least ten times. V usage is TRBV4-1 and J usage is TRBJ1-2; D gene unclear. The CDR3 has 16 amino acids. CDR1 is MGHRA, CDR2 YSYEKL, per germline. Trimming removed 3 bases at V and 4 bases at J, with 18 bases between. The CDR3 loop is CASSQADQRSLYGYTF. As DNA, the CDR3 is TGCGCCAGCAGCCAGGCCGATCAGAGGTCGCTCTATGGCTACACCTTC.

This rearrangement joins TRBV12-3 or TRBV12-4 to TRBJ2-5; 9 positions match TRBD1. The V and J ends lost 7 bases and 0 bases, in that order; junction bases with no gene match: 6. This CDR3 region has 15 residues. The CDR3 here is CASTLHRGHQETQYF. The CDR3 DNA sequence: TGTGCCAGCACCCTTCACAGGGGGCACCAAGAGACCCAGTACTTC.

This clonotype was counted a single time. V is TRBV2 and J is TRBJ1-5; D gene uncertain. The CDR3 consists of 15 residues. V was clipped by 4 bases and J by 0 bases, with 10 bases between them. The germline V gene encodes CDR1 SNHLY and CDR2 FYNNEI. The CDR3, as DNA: TGTGCCAGCAGTGTCCGGGATTCTAGCAATCAGCCCCAGCATTTT. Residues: CASSVRDSSNQPQHF.

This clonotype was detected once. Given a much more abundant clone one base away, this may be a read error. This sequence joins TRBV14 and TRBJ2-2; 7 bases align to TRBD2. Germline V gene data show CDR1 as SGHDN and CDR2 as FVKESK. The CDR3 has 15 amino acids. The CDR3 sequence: CASSQVVAYSGELCF. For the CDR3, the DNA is TGTGCCAGCAGCCAAGTTGTAGCGTACAGCGGGGAGCTGTGTTTT. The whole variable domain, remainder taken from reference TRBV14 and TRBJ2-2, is EAGVTQFPSHSVIEKGQTVTLRCDPISGHDNLYWYRRVMGKEIKFLLHFVKESKQDESGMPNNRFLAERTGGTYSTLKVQPAELEDSGVYFCASSQVVAYSGELCFGEGSRLTVL.

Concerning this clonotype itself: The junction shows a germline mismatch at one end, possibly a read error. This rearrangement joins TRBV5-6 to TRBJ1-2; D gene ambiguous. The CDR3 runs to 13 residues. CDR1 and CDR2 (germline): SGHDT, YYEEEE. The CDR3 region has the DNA TGTGCCAGCAGCTTGATCGGTAACCATGGCTACACCTTC. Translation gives CASSLIGNHGYTF.

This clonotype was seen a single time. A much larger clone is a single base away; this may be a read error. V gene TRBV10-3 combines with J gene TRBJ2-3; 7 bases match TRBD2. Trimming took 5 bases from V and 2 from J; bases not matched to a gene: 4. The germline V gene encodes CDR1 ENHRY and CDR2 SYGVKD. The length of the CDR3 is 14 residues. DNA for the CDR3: TGTGCCATCAGTCGGGGACTATCCACAGATACGCAGTATTTT. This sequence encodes CAISRGLSTDTQYF.

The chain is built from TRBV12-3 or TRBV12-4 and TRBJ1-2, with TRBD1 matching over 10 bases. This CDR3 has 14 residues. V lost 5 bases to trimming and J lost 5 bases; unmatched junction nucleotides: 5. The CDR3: CASSPRTGGYGYTF. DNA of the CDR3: TGTGCCAGCAGTCCGAGGACAGGGGGGTATGGCTACACCTTC.

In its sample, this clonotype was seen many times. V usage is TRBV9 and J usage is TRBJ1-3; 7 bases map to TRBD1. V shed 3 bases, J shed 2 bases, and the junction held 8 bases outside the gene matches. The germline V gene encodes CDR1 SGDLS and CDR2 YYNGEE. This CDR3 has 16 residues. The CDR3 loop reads CASSGDRERAGNTIYF. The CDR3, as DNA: TGTGCCAGCAGCGGAGACAGGGAGCGGGCTGGAAACACCATATATTTT.

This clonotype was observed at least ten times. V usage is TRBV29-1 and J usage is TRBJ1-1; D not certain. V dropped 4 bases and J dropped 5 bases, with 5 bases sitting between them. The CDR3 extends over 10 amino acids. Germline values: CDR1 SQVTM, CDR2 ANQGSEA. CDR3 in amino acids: CSVVGTEAFF. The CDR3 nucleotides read TGCAGCGTTGTGGGAACTGAAGCTTTCTTT.

The CDR3 reads CASSYSWQPQHF. As DNA, the CDR3 is TGTGCCAGCAGTTACTCTTGGCAGCCCCAGCATTTT. This chain links TRBV6-2 or TRBV6-3 with TRBJ1-5; D not certain. The CDR3 consists of 12 residues. Germline CDR1 reads MNHEY; CDR2 reads SVGEGT. Between the trimmed V and J ends, which lost 0 bases and 7 bases, there was a span of 4 bases.

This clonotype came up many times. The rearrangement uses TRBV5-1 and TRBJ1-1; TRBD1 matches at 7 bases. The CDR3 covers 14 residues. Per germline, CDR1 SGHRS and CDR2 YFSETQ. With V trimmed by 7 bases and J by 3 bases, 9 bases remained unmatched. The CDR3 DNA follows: TGCGCCAGCGGACACGGACAGGCTGACACTGAAGCTTTCTTT. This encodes CASGHGQADTEAFF.

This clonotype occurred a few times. For the CDR3, the DNA is TGTGCCAGCAGCGGCTCTGACCTGGAGAAGCAGTACTTC. It yields the protein CASSGSDLEKQYF. The V and J genes are TRBV7-2 and TRBJ2-7; D is undetermined. Trimming removed 5 bases at V and 8 bases at J, with 16 bases between. The germline V gene has CDR1 SGHTA and CDR2 FQGNSA. This CDR3 is built from 13 residues.

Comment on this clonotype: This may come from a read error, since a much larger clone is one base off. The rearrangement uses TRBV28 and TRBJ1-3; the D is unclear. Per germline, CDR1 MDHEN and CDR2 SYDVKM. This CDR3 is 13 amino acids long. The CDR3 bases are TGTGCCAGCAGTTTATTTCGAGGAAACACCGTATATTTT. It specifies CASSLFRGNTVYF. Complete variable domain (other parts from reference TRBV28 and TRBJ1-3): DVKVTQSSRYLVKRTGEKVFLECVQDMDHENMFWYRQDPGLGLRLIYFSYDVKMKEKGDIPEGYSVSREKKERFSLILESASTNQTSMYLCASSLFRGNTVYFGEGSWLTVV.

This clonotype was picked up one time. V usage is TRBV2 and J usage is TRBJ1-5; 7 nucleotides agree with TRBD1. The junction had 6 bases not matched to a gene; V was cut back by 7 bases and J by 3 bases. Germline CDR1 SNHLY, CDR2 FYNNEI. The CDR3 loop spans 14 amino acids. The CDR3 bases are TGTGCCAGCAACCTCGGACAGGTCAATCAGCCCCAGCATTTT. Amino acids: CASNLGQVNQPQHF. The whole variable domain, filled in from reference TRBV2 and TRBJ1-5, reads EPEVTQTPSHQVTQMGQEVILRCVPISNHLYFYWYRQILGQKVEFLVSFYNNEISEKSEIFDDQFSVERPDGSNFTLKIRSTKLEDSAMYFCASNLGQVNQPQHFGDGTRLSIL.

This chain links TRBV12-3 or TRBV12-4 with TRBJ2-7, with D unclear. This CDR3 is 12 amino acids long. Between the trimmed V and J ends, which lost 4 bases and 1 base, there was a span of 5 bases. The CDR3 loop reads CASSSFSYEQYF. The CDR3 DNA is TGTGCCAGCAGTTCTTTTTCCTACGAGCAGTACTTC.

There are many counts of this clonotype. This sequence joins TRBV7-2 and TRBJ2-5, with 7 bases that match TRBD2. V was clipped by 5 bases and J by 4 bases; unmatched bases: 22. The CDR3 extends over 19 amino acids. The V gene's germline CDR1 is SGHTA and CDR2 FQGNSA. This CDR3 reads CASSREIGRIAGNGETQYF. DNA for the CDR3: TGTGCCAGCAGCCGCGAAATAGGCCGGATAGCGGGTAATGGAGAGACCCAGTACTTC. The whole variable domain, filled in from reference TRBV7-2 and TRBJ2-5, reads GAGVSQSPSNKVTEKGKDVELRCDPISGHTALYWYRQSLGQGLEFLIYFQGNSAPDKSGLPSDRFSAERTGGSVSTLTIQRTQQEDSAVYLCASSREIGRIAGNGETQYFGPGTRLLVL.

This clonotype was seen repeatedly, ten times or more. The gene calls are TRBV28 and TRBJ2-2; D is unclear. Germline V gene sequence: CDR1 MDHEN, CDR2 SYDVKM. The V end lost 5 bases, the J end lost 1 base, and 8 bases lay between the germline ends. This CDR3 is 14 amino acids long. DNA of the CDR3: TGTGCCAGCAGTGGCCCCGGGAACACCGGGGAGCTGTTTTTT. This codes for CASSGPGNTGELFF.

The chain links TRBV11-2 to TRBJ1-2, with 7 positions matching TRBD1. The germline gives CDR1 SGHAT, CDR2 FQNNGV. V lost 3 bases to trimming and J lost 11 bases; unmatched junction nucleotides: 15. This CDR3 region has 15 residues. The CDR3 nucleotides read TGTGCCAGCAGCTTCGGGACAGTGAGAACGGAAGGGTACACCTTC. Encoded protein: CASSFGTVRTEGYTF.

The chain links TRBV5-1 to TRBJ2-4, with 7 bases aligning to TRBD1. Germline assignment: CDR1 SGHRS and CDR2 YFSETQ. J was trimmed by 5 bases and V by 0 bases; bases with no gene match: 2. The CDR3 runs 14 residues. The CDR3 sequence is CASSLDRGENIQYF. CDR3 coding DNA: TGCGCCAGCAGCTTGGACAGGGGCGAAAACATTCAGTACTTC.

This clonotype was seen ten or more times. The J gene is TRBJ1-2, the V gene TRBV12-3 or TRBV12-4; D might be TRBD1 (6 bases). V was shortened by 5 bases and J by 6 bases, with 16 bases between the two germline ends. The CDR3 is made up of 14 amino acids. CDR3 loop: CASSLQGSYDGYTF. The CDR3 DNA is TGTGCCAGCAGTCTACAGGGTAGTTATGATGGCTACACCTTC.

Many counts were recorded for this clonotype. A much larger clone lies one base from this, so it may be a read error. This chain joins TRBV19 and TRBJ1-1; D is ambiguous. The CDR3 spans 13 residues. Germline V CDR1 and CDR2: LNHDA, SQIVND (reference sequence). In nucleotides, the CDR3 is TGTGCCAGTAGTAGACCGCCGAACACTGAAGTTTTCTTT. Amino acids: CASSRPPNTEVFF.

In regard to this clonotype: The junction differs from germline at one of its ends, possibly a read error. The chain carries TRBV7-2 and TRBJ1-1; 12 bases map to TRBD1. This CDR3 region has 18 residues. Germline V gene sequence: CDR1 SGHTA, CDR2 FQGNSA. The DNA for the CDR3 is TGTGCCAGCAGCTTAGCCCTTCCGGGACAGGGGGCTAAGACTGAAGCTTGCTTT. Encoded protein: CASSLALPGQGAKTEACF.

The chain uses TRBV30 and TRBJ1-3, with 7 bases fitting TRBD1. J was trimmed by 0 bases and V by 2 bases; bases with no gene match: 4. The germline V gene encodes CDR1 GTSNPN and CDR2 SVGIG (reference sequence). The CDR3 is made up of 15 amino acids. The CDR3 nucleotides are TGTGCCTGGAGTAAAGACAGGGCCTCTGGAAACACCATATATTTT. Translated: CAWSKDRASGNTIYF.